A selection of T cell receptor beta chains follows, all from one sample in a study of blood T cell repertoires in COVID-19. Profiled with immunoSEQ multiplex PCR; TCRdb holds only in-frame clones, not every one. The sample carries more than 250,000 clones, 70% to 90% recorded once. The specimen was peripheral blood. Source of these receptors: a human donor in a cohort sampled during active COVID-19. Each CDR3 is given with its conserved first and last residue. The order of the fields is V gene, J gene, CDR3 length, D gene, clone size, CDR3 DNA, CDR3 protein. A D gene is named only where the DNA matches it firmly. A row's size may be missing; if present it is once, few, many or a size class.

V gene: TRBV19
J gene: TRBJ1-6
CDR3 length: 13
D gene: NA
clone size: NA
CDR3 DNA: TGTGCCAGTAACGGCCAGGAGGGTTCACCCCTCCACTTT
CDR3 protein: CASNGQEGSPLHF

V gene: TRBV4-1
J gene: TRBJ2-7
CDR3 length: 16
D gene: NA
clone size: NA
CDR3 DNA: TGCGCCAGCAGCCTTGGCGGTCCCCGTGGGTCCTACGAGCAGTACTTC
CDR3 protein: CASSLGGPRGSYEQYF

V gene: TRBV10-3
J gene: TRBJ1-4
CDR3 length: 14
D gene: NA
clone size: NA
CDR3 DNA: TGTGCCATCAGTGAGGAGGGCTTGCGTGAAAAACTGTTTTTT
CDR3 protein: CAISEEGLREKLFF

V gene: TRBV6-4
J gene: TRBJ1-6
CDR3 length: 18
D gene: TRBD1
clone size: NA
CDR3 DNA: TGTGCCAGCAGTCCCCCTAGGACTTTAGGACAGGATAATTCACCCCTCCACTTT
CDR3 protein: CASSPPRTLGQDNSPLHF

V gene: TRBV7-2
J gene: TRBJ2-7
CDR3 length: 16
D gene: NA
clone size: once
CDR3 DNA: TGTGCCAGCAGCTTAGCGATACAGAGCTACCTCTACGAGCAGTACTTC
CDR3 protein: CASSLAIQSYLYEQYF

V gene: TRBV4-1
J gene: TRBJ2-1
CDR3 length: 17
D gene: TRBD1
clone size: NA
CDR3 DNA: TGCGCCAGCAGCCATCCCTCCGGGACAGGGGCGTACAATGAGCAGTTCTTC
CDR3 protein: CASSHPSGTGAYNEQFF

V gene: TRBV10-3
J gene: TRBJ1-5
CDR3 length: 16
D gene: NA
clone size: NA
CDR3 DNA: TGTGCCATCAGTGAGTCGTCAGCCAGGGCTGGCCAGCCCCAGCATTTT
CDR3 protein: CAISESSARAGQPQHF

V gene: TRBV4-3
J gene: TRBJ2-1
CDR3 length: 17
D gene: NA
clone size: NA
CDR3 DNA: TGCGCCAGCAGCCAAGATCTGGTACTAACCGAGTACAATGAGCAGTTCTTC
CDR3 protein: CASSQDLVLTEYNEQFF

V gene: TRBV5-6
J gene: TRBJ2-7
CDR3 length: 15
D gene: TRBD2
clone size: once
CDR3 DNA: TGTGCCAGCATCGGCGGGAGTCCTGAGGGAAACGAGCAGTACTTC
CDR3 protein: CASIGGSPEGNEQYF

V gene: TRBV7-2
J gene: TRBJ2-2
CDR3 length: 14
D gene: NA
clone size: NA
CDR3 DNA: TGTGCCAGCAGTCGCGAAGCGGGCACCGGGGAGCTGTTTTTT
CDR3 protein: CASSREAGTGELFF

V gene: TRBV6-4
J gene: TRBJ2-7
CDR3 length: 15
D gene: TRBD2
clone size: NA
CDR3 DNA: TGTGCCACCCCCGGGGAGCGGGAGAGGACGTACGAGCAGTACTTC
CDR3 protein: CATPGERERTYEQYF

V gene: TRBV5-6
J gene: TRBJ1-2
CDR3 length: 16
D gene: NA
clone size: NA
CDR3 DNA: TGTGCCAGCAGCCTGGGACATCTGAATGAGAGATATGGCTACACCTTC
CDR3 protein: CASSLGHLNERYGYTF

V gene: TRBV6-2/TRBV6-3
J gene: TRBJ2-7
CDR3 length: 11
D gene: NA
clone size: NA
CDR3 DNA: TGTGCCATCAGTCGCTCCTACGAGCAGTACTTC
CDR3 protein: CAISRSYEQYF

V gene: TRBV30
J gene: TRBJ1-1
CDR3 length: 15
D gene: NA
clone size: NA
CDR3 DNA: TGTGCCTGGAGTGTTAGGCGGGAGCGGAGCACTGAAGCTTTCTTT
CDR3 protein: CAWSVRRERSTEAFF

V gene: TRBV19
J gene: TRBJ1-1
CDR3 length: 17
D gene: TRBD1
clone size: NA
CDR3 DNA: TGTGCCAGTAGTATCGGAGAGCTCCCCGGGACAGGATCTGAAGCTTTCTTT
CDR3 protein: CASSIGELPGTGSEAFF

V gene: TRBV5-1
J gene: TRBJ2-7
CDR3 length: 13
D gene: TRBD2
clone size: NA
CDR3 DNA: TGCGCCAGCAGCATTAGCGGGATCTACGAGCAGTACTTC
CDR3 protein: CASSISGIYEQYF

V gene: TRBV19
J gene: TRBJ1-5
CDR3 length: 15
D gene: NA
clone size: NA
CDR3 DNA: TGTGCCACCACGGCGGGGGCTGGCCGAAATCAGCCCCAGCATTTT
CDR3 protein: CATTAGAGRNQPQHF

V gene: TRBV5-4
J gene: TRBJ2-5
CDR3 length: 14
D gene: NA
clone size: NA
CDR3 DNA: TGTGCCAGCAGCTTGGTCAGCCCAGGGGAGACCCAGTACTTC
CDR3 protein: CASSLVSPGETQYF

V gene: TRBV3-1/TRBV3-2
J gene: TRBJ1-2
CDR3 length: 13
D gene: TRBD1
clone size: once
CDR3 DNA: TGTGCCAGCAGCCAAGCAGGGGGTGGTAGCTACACCTTC
CDR3 protein: CASSQAGGGSYTF

V gene: TRBV30
J gene: TRBJ1-1
CDR3 length: 13
D gene: TRBD1
clone size: NA
CDR3 DNA: TGTGCCTGGTCTACAGGGGAAGGCACTGAAGCTTTCTTT
CDR3 protein: CAWSTGEGTEAFF

V gene: TRBV4-2
J gene: TRBJ2-1
CDR3 length: 12
D gene: NA
clone size: NA
CDR3 DNA: TGTGCCAGCAGCCAAGATCAGAATGAGCAGTTCTTC
CDR3 protein: CASSQDQNEQFF

V gene: TRBV7-9
J gene: TRBJ1-4
CDR3 length: 14
D gene: TRBD1
clone size: NA
CDR3 DNA: TGTGCCAGCAGCTTAAACAGGGGTCAGGAAAAACTGTTTTTT
CDR3 protein: CASSLNRGQEKLFF

V gene: TRBV10-3
J gene: TRBJ2-1
CDR3 length: 16
D gene: TRBD2
clone size: NA
CDR3 DNA: TGTGCCATCAGTGTTGGAGCGGGAGAGAGAGTCAATGAGCAGTTCTTC
CDR3 protein: CAISVGAGERVNEQFF

V gene: TRBV5-6
J gene: TRBJ1-6
CDR3 length: 13
D gene: NA
clone size: NA
CDR3 DNA: TGTGCCAGCAGCTCACTCCAGGGGTCACCCCTCCACTTT
CDR3 protein: CASSSLQGSPLHF

V gene: TRBV7-9
J gene: TRBJ2-2
CDR3 length: 14
D gene: TRBD2
clone size: NA
CDR3 DNA: TGTGCCAGCAGCCCGGGACTAGCGGGCGGGGAGCTGTTTTTT
CDR3 protein: CASSPGLAGGELFF

V gene: TRBV18
J gene: TRBJ2-7
CDR3 length: 17
D gene: TRBD2
clone size: few
CDR3 DNA: TGTGCCAGCTCACCACGGGGGGGTAAGTTCGGAGGATCCGAGCAGTACTTC
CDR3 protein: CASSPRGGKFGGSEQYF

V gene: TRBV28
J gene: TRBJ2-3
CDR3 length: 13
D gene: TRBD2
clone size: NA
CDR3 DNA: TGTGCCAGCAGCCCGACTAGCGCAGATACGCAGTATTTT
CDR3 protein: CASSPTSADTQYF

V gene: TRBV18
J gene: TRBJ2-3
CDR3 length: 15
D gene: NA
clone size: NA
CDR3 DNA: TGTGCCAGCTCCCCCGACAGGTTCTCAACAGATACGCAGTATTTT
CDR3 protein: CASSPDRFSTDTQYF

V gene: TRBV7-2
J gene: TRBJ1-5
CDR3 length: 14
D gene: NA
clone size: NA
CDR3 DNA: TGTGCCAGCAGCTTAGGAGGGATGGATCAGCCCCAGCATTTT
CDR3 protein: CASSLGGMDQPQHF

V gene: TRBV6-5
J gene: TRBJ2-7
CDR3 length: 14
D gene: TRBD1
clone size: NA
CDR3 DNA: TGTGCCAGCAGCCTGACAGGGGGTATCTACGAGCAGTACTTC
CDR3 protein: CASSLTGGIYEQYF

V gene: TRBV4-3
J gene: TRBJ2-7
CDR3 length: 13
D gene: NA
clone size: few
CDR3 DNA: TGCGCCAGCAGCCCTGGAAGGGGATACGAGCAGTACTTC
CDR3 protein: CASSPGRGYEQYF